This is a list of T cell receptor beta chains from one sample in a study of beta chain features in type 1 diabetes. Produced via immunoSEQ multiplex PCR; TCRdb's table is partial and in-frame only. The sample shows fewer than 30,000 clones, around 63% of them seen only once. Sequencing was done on a sample of Tregs from blood. The receptors were gathered from a man aged 18 to 30 with type 1 diabetes. Each CDR3 is given with its conserved first and last residue. Fields, in order: clone size, V gene, J gene, CDR3 length, D gene, CDR3 protein, CDR3 DNA. A D gene is named only where the DNA matches it firmly. Clone sizes are given selectively: once, few, many, or a class where the clone is expanded.

NA	TRBV7-2	TRBJ1-3	14	NA	CASSSPRSGNTIYF	TGTGCCAGCAGTTCCCCCCGCTCTGGAAACACCATATATTTT
NA	TRBV5-4	TRBJ1-2	14	NA	CASSLFIQAGGYTF	TGTGCCAGCAGCTTGTTTATACAGGCAGGGGGCTACACCTTC
NA	TRBV6-5	TRBJ2-7	13	NA	CASNRLPTYEQYF	TGTGCCAGCAACAGGTTACCAACCTACGAGCAGTACTTC
once	TRBV7-2	TRBJ2-2	16	NA	CASSLLSPRDSGELFF	TGTGCCAGCAGCTTACTCTCCCCCAGGGACTCCGGGGAGCTGTTTTTT
NA	TRBV7-2	TRBJ2-3	14	NA	CASSSRTITDTQYF	TGTGCCAGCAGCTCGCGGACTATAACAGATACGCAGTATTTT
NA	TRBV7-2	TRBJ2-2	15	TRBD2	CASSWGLRNTGELFF	TGTGCCAGCAGCTGGGGACTACGGAACACCGGGGAGCTGTTTTTT
NA	TRBV7-7	TRBJ2-1	13	NA	CASSLAADNEQFF	TGTGCCAGCAGCTTGGCGGCTGACAATGAGCAGTTCTTC
NA	TRBV6-5	TRBJ2-7	14	TRBD1	CASSLYRGPYEQYF	TGTGCCAGCAGTCTTTACAGGGGCCCCTACGAGCAGTACTTC
NA	TRBV28	TRBJ1-2	12	NA	CASSPPGYGYTF	TGTGCCAGCTCCCCCCCCGGGTACGGCTACACCTTC
NA	TRBV5-4	TRBJ2-5	17	NA	CASSSGGGGGWQETQYF	TGTGCCAGCAGCTCTGGAGGAGGGGGCGGTTGGCAAGAGACCCAGTACTTC
NA	TRBV29-1	TRBJ2-1	12	NA	CSAWTVFGEQFF	TGCAGCGCCTGGACTGTATTCGGTGAGCAGTTCTTC
NA	TRBV7-2	TRBJ1-2	13	NA	CASSSGPGGGYTF	TGTGCCAGCAGCTCGGGACCGGGGGGAGGCTACACCTTC
once	TRBV7-8	TRBJ2-5	16	TRBD2	CASSLSTSGRRETQYF	TGTGCCAGCAGCTTGAGCACTAGCGGGAGGCGAGAGACCCAGTACTTC
NA	TRBV5-1	TRBJ2-1	16	TRBD2	CASSLGGTSIQNRQFF	TGCGCCAGCAGCTTGGGTGGGACTAGTATCCAAAACCGACAGTTCTTC
NA	TRBV7-2	TRBJ2-7	14	TRBD1	CASSYQGGPYEQYF	TGTGCCAGCAGCTACCAAGGGGGCCCCTACGAGCAGTACTTC
NA	TRBV5-1	TRBJ1-5	16	TRBD1	CASSPRGQGSNQPQHF	TGCGCCAGCAGCCCAAGAGGACAGGGAAGCAATCAGCCCCAGCATTTT
NA	TRBV10-3	TRBJ2-2	15	TRBD1	CAIGQGAPSAGELFF	TGTGCCATCGGACAGGGCGCCCCCTCGGCCGGGGAGCTGTTTTTT
NA	TRBV30	TRBJ2-1	12	TRBD2	CAWWRGGNEQFF	TGTGCCTGGTGGCGCGGGGGGAATGAGCAGTTCTTC
few	TRBV6-5	TRBJ1-5	14	TRBD1	CASRDRGTNQPQHF	TGTGCCAGCAGGGACAGGGGAACCAATCAGCCCCAGCATTTT
NA	TRBV18	TRBJ1-2	14	TRBD1	CASSLPGQFHGYTF	TGTGCCAGCTCACTTCCGGGACAGTTTCATGGCTACACCTTC
NA	TRBV5-1	TRBJ1-6	14	NA	CASSPGIYNSPLHF	TGCGCCAGCAGCCCCGGGATCTATAATTCACCCCTCCACTTT
NA	TRBV6-5	TRBJ2-3	13	NA	CASGPEIQGTQYF	TGTGCCAGCGGACCCGAGATACAGGGTACGCAGTATTTT